The rows below give T cell receptor beta chains drawn from one sample of a study of T cell changes during pregnancy in multiple sclerosis. TCRdb's table, derived via immunoSEQ multiplex PCR, lists solely in-frame clones and lacks some. Counted here are approximately 41,000 clones, less than 95% occurring once; the ten biggest clones make up 10%. The material sequenced was CD8+ T cells from peripheral blood mononuclear cells, taken in the first trimester of pregnancy. The source is a female donor with multiple sclerosis, enrolled in a pregnancy study. CDR3s include the opening cysteine and the closing phenylalanine or tryptophan. D genes are given only for firm matches. Part of the rows lack a size; the others show once, few, many or a class for expanded clones.

>TRBV7-6|TRBJ2-7|-|-
TGTGCCAGCAGCTTTTCCGCCCAGGGTGGCGAGCAGTACTTC
CASSFSAQGGEQYF
>TRBV30|TRBJ2-1|-|TRBD1
TGTGCCTGGAGTCCGGGACAGGGGGTCGGAAATGAGCAGTTCTTC
CAWSPGQGVGNEQFF
>TRBV6-4|TRBJ2-2|few|-
TGTGCCAGCAGTGACTCGTTAGGGGGAGACGGGGAGCTGTTTTTT
CASSDSLGGDGELFF
>TRBV7-6|TRBJ2-2|-|TRBD1
TGTGCCAGCAGCTCTACAGGGGGTTTTCCCGGGGAGCTGTTTTTT
CASSSTGGFPGELFF
>TRBV7-9|TRBJ1-2|-|-
TGTGCCAGCAGCTTCAGGGACTTAGCTAACTATGGCTACACCTTC
CASSFRDLANYGYTF
>TRBV7-8|TRBJ1-2|-|TRBD1
TGTGCCAGCAGCCGGGACAGTCACTATGGCTACACCTTC
CASSRDSHYGYTF
>TRBV6-5|TRBJ1-2|few|-
TGTGCCAGCAGCTTGACAAGTCTCTACTATGGCTACACCTTC
CASSLTSLYYGYTF
>TRBV29-1|TRBJ1-2|-|-
TGCAGCGGACAGGCAATACCCCCTAACTATGGCTACACCTTC
CSGQAIPPNYGYTF
>TRBV12-2|TRBJ1-6|-|-
TGTGCAAGTCGCTTAGTAGTGGACAGTTCCCCCCTCCACTTT
CASRLVVDSSPLHF
>TRBV4-1|TRBJ2-7|-|TRBD2
TGCGCCAGCAGCCAGGAACTAGCGGGGGGTACCTACGAGCAGTACTTC
CASSQELAGGTYEQYF
>TRBV29-1|TRBJ2-1|once|-
TGCAGCGTTGAATTCCGGGTCAATGAGCAGTTCTTC
CSVEFRVNEQFF
>TRBV11-2|TRBJ2-3|-|-
TGTGCCAGCAGGCCGAAGGGGGGGGAGACAGATACGCAGTATTTT
CASRPKGGETDTQYF
>TRBV7-6|TRBJ2-5|-|TRBD2
TGTGCCAGCAGCTTTGTACTAGCGGGAGCTCAAGAGACCCAGTACTTC
CASSFVLAGAQETQYF
>TRBV5-4|TRBJ2-1|-|-
TGTGCCAGCAGCCCCCGACAGCCGAGCTCCTACAATGAGCAGTTCTTC
CASSPRQPSSYNEQFF
>TRBV5-1|TRBJ1-2|once|-
TGCGCCAGCAGCCCGCAGAACTATGGCTACACCTTC
CASSPQNYGYTF
>TRBV11-2|TRBJ2-5|-|TRBD2
TGTGCCAGCAGCACCGGGACTAGCGGGGGGGCAGGGACCCAGTACTTC
CASSTGTSGGAGTQYF
>TRBV14|TRBJ1-2|once|TRBD1
TGTGCCAGCAGCCAAGATGCATGGACAGGAGAGTATGGCTACACCTTC
CASSQDAWTGEYGYTF
>TRBV11-2|TRBJ2-1|-|TRBD1
TGTGCCAGCACCCCAATGGACAGGGATCATGAGCAGTTCTTC
CASTPMDRDHEQFF
>TRBV9|TRBJ1-3|-|-
TGTGCCAGCAGCCCCCGGACACCAGGAAACACCATATATTTT
CASSPRTPGNTIYF
>TRBV7-2|TRBJ2-1|-|-
TGTGCCAGCAGCTCCGGGGAGACTTCCTACAATGAGCAGTTCTTC
CASSSGETSYNEQFF
>TRBV5-6|TRBJ2-4|-|TRBD2
TGTGCCAGCAGCCCCGACGTAGCGGGACTTGCTCAAAACATTCAGTACTTC
CASSPDVAGLAQNIQYF
>TRBV5-5|TRBJ2-6|-|TRBD2
TGTGCCAGCAGCCTGCGGACTAGCGGTGGGGCCAACGTCCTGACTTTC
CASSLRTSGGANVLTF
>TRBV27|TRBJ2-7|-|TRBD2
TGTGCCAGCAGTCCCGGACTAGCGGCCTCCTACGAGCAGTACTTC
CASSPGLAASYEQYF
>TRBV6-1|TRBJ1-2|-|TRBD1
TGTGCCAGCAGTGAAACCCCGACAGGGCCCTACACCTTC
CASSETPTGPYTF
>TRBV4-3|TRBJ1-5|-|-
TGCGCCAGCAGCCAAGATAGAGGTCGCAATCAGCCCCAGCATTTT
CASSQDRGRNQPQHF
>TRBV18|TRBJ2-7|-|TRBD1
TGTGCCAGCTCCCTCTCTGTTGGGACAGGGATCGAGCAGTACTTC
CASSLSVGTGIEQYF
>TRBV30|TRBJ1-1|-|-
TGTGCCTGGGAAAGGGTGGGAGAGAACACTGAAGCTTTCTTT
CAWERVGENTEAFF
>TRBV27|TRBJ2-1|-|TRBD1
TGTGCCAGCAGTTTCACGGGACAGGCCTCTCCCTTCCACAATGAGCAGTTCTTC
CASSFTGQASPFHNEQFF
>TRBV6-1|TRBJ1-5|-|-
TGTGCCAGCAGGAAAACGGGTCAGCCCCAGCATTTT
CASRKTGQPQHF
>TRBV11-3|TRBJ1-6|-|-
TGTGCCAGCAGCTTGGGATTCGGGGGTAATTCACCCCTCCACTTT
CASSLGFGGNSPLHF
>TRBV5-4|TRBJ2-7|-|-
TGTGCCAGCAGCTTTGGCAGCTCCTACGAGCAGTACTTC
CASSFGSSYEQYF
>TRBV29-1|TRBJ2-1|-|TRBD2
TGCAGCGTTGAGGCCCCGGGGGGAAGTGAGCAGTTCTTC
CSVEAPGGSEQFF
>TRBV21-1|TRBJ1-1|-|-
TGTGCCAGCAGCTTGGACAGGGGGCTCCGGAACACTGAAGCTTTCTTT
CASSLDRGLRNTEAFF
>TRBV30|TRBJ2-2|-|-
TGTGCCTGGAGTGTAGCCGGGTCCGGGGAGCTGTTTTTT
CAWSVAGSGELFF
>TRBV19|TRBJ1-2|-|-
TGTGCCAGTACCATAACGGGGGGGGCCCCCTATGGCTACACCTTC
CASTITGGAPYGYTF
>TRBV6-5|TRBJ2-3|-|-
TGTGCCAGCAGCCCCGGGTTTTATGAGACAGATACGCAGTATTTT
CASSPGFYETDTQYF
>TRBV27|TRBJ2-5|-|-
TGTGCCAGCAGTTTTAGTTTGTCTACCCAAGAGACCCAGTACTTC
CASSFSLSTQETQYF
>TRBV6-1|TRBJ1-1|-|TRBD1
TGTGCCAGCAGTAGGGACAGCTTCGCCACTGAAGCTTTCTTT
CASSRDSFATEAFF
>TRBV2|TRBJ2-7|-|TRBD2
TGTGCCACCCGACTAGCGGGCCCCTACGAGCAGTACTTC
CATRLAGPYEQYF
>TRBV7-3|TRBJ2-1|-|TRBD2
TGTGCCAGCAGTCGCGGGGGGGCCTCGGGGAATGAGCAGTTCTTC
CASSRGGASGNEQFF
>TRBV30|TRBJ2-7|-|TRBD1
TGTGCCTGGAGTTCCGGGACAGGGGGCCTCGACGAGCAGTACTTC
CAWSSGTGGLDEQYF
>TRBV6-6|TRBJ2-3|-|-
TGTGCCAGCAGTTTACGGGGGTTTTGGGATACGCAGTATTTT
CASSLRGFWDTQYF
>TRBV6-5|TRBJ1-2|-|-
TGTGCCAGCAGTTACTCTTCGGGATCGGGGTATGGCTACACCTTC
CASSYSSGSGYGYTF
>TRBV4-3|TRBJ1-1|-|-
TGCGCCAGCAGGGACACCCTGAACACTGAAGCTTTCTTT
CASRDTLNTEAFF
>TRBV6-5|TRBJ2-5|-|TRBD2
TGTGCCAGCAGCCGGACTAGCGGGGGCCAAGAGACCCAGTACTTC
CASSRTSGGQETQYF
>TRBV30|TRBJ1-2|-|-
TGTGCCTGGAGTGTAGGTGGGGGGTTCGGGGGCTACACCTTC
CAWSVGGGFGGYTF
>TRBV5-1|TRBJ2-7|-|TRBD1
TGCGCCAGCAGCTTTGGGACAGGGGGCGCCTACGAGCAGTACTTC
CASSFGTGGAYEQYF
>TRBV7-9|TRBJ1-1|-|-
TGTGCCAGCAGCTTATCTGGGCTAAACACTGAAGCTTTCTTT
CASSLSGLNTEAFF
>TRBV15|TRBJ1-6|-|-
TGTGCCACCAGCAGCACAGGGCTTAATTCACCCCTCCACTTT
CATSSTGLNSPLHF
>TRBV7-3|TRBJ2-1|-|TRBD1
TGTGCCAGCAGCTTATTGGGGACAGGGCCCAATGAGCAGTTCTTC
CASSLLGTGPNEQFF
>TRBV4-1|TRBJ2-7|-|TRBD1
TGCGCCAGCAGCCAGGAGGACAGGTCCTACGAGCAGTACTTC
CASSQEDRSYEQYF
>TRBV5-1|TRBJ2-2|-|TRBD1
TGCGCCAGCAGCTCCGGGACAGCGATCGGGTGGACCGGGGAGCTGTTTTTT
CASSSGTAIGWTGELFF
>TRBV29-1|TRBJ1-1|once|-
TGCAGCGTAGAAACCACAGGTCTCAACACTGAAGCTTTCTTT
CSVETTGLNTEAFF
>TRBV11-2|TRBJ2-7|-|-
TGTGCCAGCAGCTTTGCGAGCGGTCGTTCCTACGAGCAGTACTTC
CASSFASGRSYEQYF
>TRBV16|TRBJ2-2|-|-
TGTGCCAGCAGCCCCCCTAGGCCCGGGGAGCTGTTTTTT
CASSPPRPGELFF
>TRBV7-2|TRBJ2-5|-|-
TGTGCCAGCAGCCCCCCGGGACTCGAGGCCAGGGGGGCCCAGTACTTC
CASSPPGLEARGAQYF
>TRBV19|TRBJ1-1|few|TRBD1
TGTGCCAGTAGTCGGGACAGCACTATGAACACTGAAGCTTTCTTT
CASSRDSTMNTEAFF
>TRBV14|TRBJ1-2|once|-
TGTGCCAGCAGCCAAGAGCGCAGGATCCTCTATGGCTACACCTTC
CASSQERRILYGYTF
>TRBV2|TRBJ1-2|once|TRBD1
TGTGCCAGCAGTGGAGGGACAGTCTTCTATGGCTACACCTTC
CASSGGTVFYGYTF